This T cell receptor beta chain was identified during a study of cytomegalovirus exposure and HLA in healthy donors. The primer mix had 60 Vbeta and 13 Jbeta primers. Sequencing used immunoSEQ multiplex PCR; TCRdb keeps in-frame clones, though not all of them. The data show around 140,000 clones, with roughly 71% seen just once and around 7% held by the top ten. Study-level results: As was reported, the classifier diagnosed cytomegalovirus status with high specificity and sensitivity.

V shed 6 bases and J 2 bases; nucleotides not matched to a gene: 6. This CDR3 is built from 14 residues. Germline V gene data show CDR1 as MNHNY and CDR2 as SVGAGI (reference sequence). Concerning this clone itself: The antigen is not known.

The TCR originated in a man aged 30-40 years in good health and CMV-seronegative. This sequence joins TRBV6-6 and TRBJ1-1; 7 bases are a match to TRBD1. The sequenced sample consisted of PBMCs. The DNA for the CDR3 is TGTGCCAGCAGCCGTGGGACAGCTAACACTGAAGCTTTCTTT. It codes for CASSRGTANTEAFF.